The 2 T cell receptor beta chains below all came from one sample that was sequenced in a study of a mutant IDH1 vaccine in newly diagnosed glioma. Time point defined: week 35, safety follow-up. Every single dose of the vaccine, 300 ug of mutant IDH1 20-mer peptide, came with topical imiquimod. What these receptors recognize is not known. Assay used: immunoSEQ multiplex PCR; TCRdb lists only in-frame clones, some missing. The top ten clones hold 2% to 2.5% of a sample with roughly 69,000 clones, 70% to 90% of them seen once. The input for sequencing was PBMCs, taken from a glioma patient whose treatment included an IDH1 peptide vaccine. The receptors shown here come from a man aged 25 to 40 with glioma.

This clone has more than one count but fewer than ten. V is TRBV19 and J is TRBJ1-5; D is unresolved. V lost 3 bases to trimming and J lost 4 bases, with 13 bases between them. Germline V CDR1 and CDR2: LNHDA, SQIVND (reference sequence). The CDR3 is 15 residues long. The CDR3 reads CASSMVHGKNQPQHF. CDR3 nucleotide sequence: TGTGCCAGTAGTATGGTGCACGGTAAAAATCAGCCCCAGCATTTT.

The chain has TRBV6-1 and TRBJ1-1; D gene ambiguous. This CDR3 comprises 15 residues. V shed 2 bases and J shed 0 bases, with 10 bases lying between them. Germline CDR1 is MNHNS and CDR2 is SASEGT. The CDR3 reads CASSELLGMNTEAFF. In DNA, the CDR3 is TGTGCCAGCAGTGAACTTCTGGGTATGAACACTGAAGCTTTCTTT.